Below, one T cell receptor beta chain is given with its context. What it recognizes is unknown. Sequencing was performed with immunoSEQ multiplex PCR; in TCRdb, only in-frame clones are kept and a portion is missing. The sample holds about 1.9 million clones, just over 90% seen once. There are 15 residues in the CDR3. CDR1 MGHRA and CDR2 YSYEKL come from the germline V gene. The record originates from a study of shared clonotypes between healthy human individuals. Terminally differentiated effector memory CD45RA+ cells were excluded from the naive CD8 cells, which were CD45RO-negative and positively selected for CCR7. Notes on the study in general: The sole specimen, blood, was sampled, and tissue repertoires likely differ.

This sequence joins TRBV4-1 and TRBJ2-5; D not certain. The J call may be mistaken, given a closer DNA end match to TRBJ2-7. This TCR came from a man between 18 and 35 years old in good health. Some clones in this sample may be carry-over from other donors' samples. What was sequenced was naive CD8+ T cells from PBMCs. In DNA form, the CDR3 reads TGCGCCAGCAGCCAAGTGGGGAATTCGCCCTACGAGCAGTACTTC. Translation: CASSQVGNSPYEQYF.